This entry lists 25 T cell receptor beta chains sequenced from one sample in a study of CD8 T cells in Susac syndrome. Reverse transcription of about 0.5 to 1 ug RNA was performed with random hexamers. TCRdb independently ran MiXCR on the immunoSEQ multiplex PCR reads; one entry per CDR3 protein. The table lists a few hundred thousand distinct CDR3 sequences, 85% to 95% of them singletons. Sequenced material: CD4+ T cells from PBMCs. The receptors originated from a human donor with multiple sclerosis.

This rearrangement joins TRBV7-9 to TRBJ2-3; TRBD1 matches at 8 bases. Trimming removed 2 bases from V and 2 bases from J; junction bases left unmatched: 3. The V gene's germline CDR1 is SEHNR and CDR2 FQNEAQ (reference sequence). The CDR3 extends over 15 amino acids. The CDR3 loop is CASSLMTGDTDTQYF. The CDR3 DNA reads as TGTGCCAGCAGCTTAATGACAGGGGACACAGATACGCAGTATTTT.

The chain recombines TRBV7-8 with TRBJ1-3; D uncertain. The CDR3 contains 14 residues. Trimming cost V 2 bases and J 0 bases, with 5 bases left between them. CDR1 and CDR2 from the germline V gene are SGHVS and FQNEAQ. DNA of the CDR3: TGTGCCAGCAGCTTAATGGACTCTGGAAACACCATATATTTT. Its protein product is CASSLMDSGNTIYF.

This sequence joins TRBV6-1 and TRBJ1-5, with a tentative D call TRBD1 (5 bases). CDR3 size: 15 residues. Trimming removed 1 base from V and 1 base from J, with 8 bases in between. Germline V gene data show CDR1 as MNHNS and CDR2 as SASEGT. Here the CDR3 reads CASSEVGGSNQPQHF. The CDR3 nucleotides read TGTGCCAGCAGTGAAGTCGGGGGAAGCAATCAGCCCCAGCATTTT.

The chain uses TRBV4-2 and TRBJ2-5; 8 nucleotides align to TRBD2. Germline CDR1 reads LGHNA; CDR2 reads YNFKEQ. This CDR3 spans 15 amino acids. Losses at the gene ends were 7 bases for V and 5 bases for J; bases not matched to a gene: 12. The CDR3 nucleotides are TGTGCCAGCACCATAGCCGGGGGGGTCGGGGAGACCCAGTACTTC. This codes for CASTIAGGVGETQYF.

CDR3 protein: CASSLNSPLHF. As DNA, the CDR3 is TGTGCCAGCAGCCTTAATTCACCCCTCCACTTT. The rearrangement joins TRBV6-1 to TRBJ1-6, with D hard to call. The CDR3 is made up of 11 amino acids. V was cut by 6 bases and J by 6 bases, with 3 bases left in between. Per the germline V gene, CDR1 is MNHNS and CDR2 is SASEGT.

The rearrangement links TRBV5-1 to TRBJ1-1; D is perhaps TRBD1 (6 bases). Germline V lookup: CDR1 SGHRS, CDR2 YFSETQ. This CDR3 region has 15 residues. The V end lost 0 bases, the J end lost 1 base, and 10 bases lay between the germline ends. CDR3 nucleotides: TGCGCCAGCAGCTTGGAGGCAGGGGAGAACACTGAAGCTTTCTTT. Protein: CASSLEAGENTEAFF. The variable domain in full, with the rest retrieved from reference TRBV5-1 and TRBJ1-1, is KAGVTQTPRYLIKTRGQQVTLSCSPISGHRSVSWYQQTPGQGLQFLFEYFSETQRNKGNFPGRFSGRQFSNSRSEMNVSTLELGDSALYLCASSLEAGENTEAFFGQGTRLTVV.

The genes are TRBV6-2 or TRBV6-3 and TRBJ2-1, with 8 bases matching TRBD1. With 5 bases clipped from V and 7 bases from J, the junction kept 13 bases outside the gene matches. This CDR3 comprises 16 residues. Germline values: CDR1 MNHEY, CDR2 SVGEGT. The CDR3 DNA follows: TGTGCCAGCAGTCGAGCCCTCGACAGGGGCGCAAATGAGCAGTTCTTC. It codes for CASSRALDRGANEQFF.

The CDR3 is CASSFGQGNGGYTF. The DNA of the CDR3 is TGTGCCAGCAGCTTCGGACAGGGGAATGGTGGCTACACCTTC. The chain has TRBV7-2 and TRBJ1-2; 9 nucleotides align to TRBD1. V was pared by 3 bases and J by 7 bases, with 6 bases of the junction left unmatched. The length of the CDR3 is 14 residues. CDR1 and CDR2 from the germline V gene are SGHTA and FQGNSA.

This chain connects TRBV29-1 to TRBJ1-2; 10 bases fit TRBD1. CDR1 and CDR2 from the germline V gene are SQVTM and ANQGSEA. This CDR3 contains 11 residues. The J segment lost 7 bases and the V segment lost 7 bases, leaving 3 bases of the junction unmatched. The CDR3 protein is CSGQGASGYTF. For the CDR3, the DNA is TGCAGCGGACAGGGGGCAAGTGGCTACACCTTC.

The chain has TRBV2 and TRBJ2-1, with 7 positions matching TRBD1. Germline assignment: CDR1 SNHLY and CDR2 FYNNEI. V dropped 3 bases and J dropped 4; count of bases not matched to a gene: 9. The CDR3 consists of 16 residues. The CDR3 region is CASSDRGQILYNEQFF. CDR3 sequence (DNA): TGTGCCAGCAGTGACCGGGGACAGATTCTTTACAATGAGCAGTTCTTC.

The genes are TRBV12-3 or TRBV12-4 and TRBJ2-5; D possibly corresponds to TRBD2 (6 bases). Between the trimmed V and J ends, which lost 5 bases and 5 bases, there was a span of 21 bases. The CDR3 spans 16 residues. The CDR3 loop is CASSQDDKGGGETQYF. Written as DNA, the CDR3 is TGTGCCAGCAGTCAAGATGACAAGGGAGGAGGGGAGACCCAGTACTTC.

The chain has TRBV9 and TRBJ2-1, with no clear D. CDR1 and CDR2 (germline): SGDLS, YYNGEE. V was shortened by 2 bases and J by 6 bases, with 9 bases between the two germline ends. The CDR3 has 13 residues. The CDR3: CASSVDRFNEQFF. The CDR3 DNA follows: TGTGCCAGCAGCGTCGATCGGTTCAATGAGCAGTTCTTC.

The CDR3 sequence is CAWSSLVAIQETQYF. In DNA form, the CDR3 reads TGTGCCTGGAGCTCCTTAGTGGCGATACAAGAGACCCAGTACTTC. The chain recombines TRBV30 with TRBJ2-5, with no clear D. CDR1 and CDR2 from the germline V gene are GTSNPN and SVGIG (reference sequence). The CDR3 has 15 amino acids. Between the trimmed V and J ends, which lost 3 bases and 2 bases, there was a span of 16 bases.

This clonotype has just one count. The gene calls are TRBV12-3 or TRBV12-4 and TRBJ1-2, with D uncertain. Trimming left V 1 base short and J 8 bases short, with 8 bases between. The CDR3 is 12 residues long. The CDR3 sequence: CASSLVGDGYTF. The CDR3 DNA sequence: TGTGCCAGCAGTTTAGTCGGAGACGGCTACACCTTC.

The chain recombines TRBV4-1 with TRBJ2-7, with D unclear. The germline V and J ends were trimmed by 6 bases and 3 bases, with 15 bases remaining between them. Germline V CDR1 and CDR2: MGHRA, YSYEKL. The CDR3 is 14 amino acids. The CDR3 loop is CASRAPGTLYEQYF. The CDR3 region has the DNA TGCGCCAGCAGGGCCCCGGGTACCCTCTACGAGCAGTACTTC.

The CDR3 DNA sequence: TGTGCCAGCAGTTTTGCGGGGACGCAAGAGACCCAGTACTTC. It is translated as CASSFAGTQETQYF. The V call is TRBV12-3 or TRBV12-4, the J call TRBJ2-5; weak D call: TRBD2 (6 bases). V shed 3 bases and J shed 2 bases, with 10 bases lying between them. This CDR3 region has 14 residues.

The CDR3 DNA sequence: TGCAGCCCTACCCGTTCAGAGACAGAAGCTTTCTTT. The encoded protein is CSPTRSETEAFF. The V call is TRBV29-1, the J call TRBJ1-1; unclear D gene. The CDR3 totals 12 residues. V dropped 8 bases and J dropped 8 bases, with 18 bases sitting between them. Germline V lookup: CDR1 SQVTM, CDR2 ANQGSEA.

DNA of the CDR3: TGTGCCAGCAGTAACACGGGGGGCAGCGGCTACACCTTC. It yields the protein CASSNTGGSGYTF. The chain uses TRBV27 and TRBJ1-2, with D perhaps TRBD1 (6 bases). Germline V gives CDR1 MNHEY, CDR2 SMNVEV (reference sequence). Trimming pared 5 bases from V and 8 bases from J, leaving 15 bases between. CDR3 size: 13 residues.

This clonotype was observed a single time. The genes are TRBV7-2 and TRBJ2-5; 11 nucleotides line up with TRBD2. The CDR3 spans 15 residues. V shed 5 bases and J 2 bases; nucleotides not matched to a gene: 4. The germline V gene encodes CDR1 SGHTA and CDR2 FQGNSA. CDR3 DNA: TGTGCCAGCAGCCCGACTAGCGGGGCACAAGAGACCCAGTACTTC. Translated, it gives CASSPTSGAQETQYF. Looking up the rest from reference TRBV7-2 and TRBJ2-5 gives the full variable domain: GAGVSQSPSNKVTEKGKDVELRCDPISGHTALYWYRQSLGQGLEFLIYFQGNSAPDKSGLPSDRFSAERTGGSVSTLTIQRTQQEDSAVYLCASSPTSGAQETQYFGPGTRLLVL.

The genes are TRBV3-1 and TRBJ1-2, with D perhaps TRBD1 (5 bases). This CDR3 is 14 amino acids long. The V gene lost 1 base and the J gene lost 4 bases, with 10 bases spanning the gap. The germline V gene encodes CDR1 LGHDT and CDR2 YNNKEL (reference sequence). This CDR3 reads CASSQATGRYGYTF. As DNA, the CDR3 is TGTGCCAGCAGCCAAGCTACAGGACGCTATGGCTACACCTTC.

V gene TRBV29-1 combines with J gene TRBJ2-1; D call uncertain. V was shortened by 2 bases and J by 3 bases, with 14 bases between the two germline ends. The CDR3 consists of 15 residues. CDR1 SQVTM and CDR2 ANQGSEA come from the germline V gene. This chain's CDR3 is CSVESQPAYYNEQFF. The CDR3 nucleotides read TGCAGCGTTGAATCTCAGCCAGCCTACTACAATGAGCAGTTCTTC.

This clonotype has just one count. The chain recombines TRBV30 with TRBJ2-5, with 9 bases identical to TRBD2. Germline loops: CDR1 GTSNPN, CDR2 SVGIG (reference sequence). The CDR3 is 14 residues long. V shed 1 base and J 5 bases; nucleotides not matched to a gene: 5. In nucleotides, the CDR3 is TGTGCCTGGAGTGCCAGGCGGGAGGGGGAGACCCAGTACTTC. It translates to CAWSARREGETQYF.

This rearrangement joins TRBV27 to TRBJ1-2; D is unclear. Trimming removed 2 bases at V and 0 bases at J, with 7 bases between. The CDR3 is made up of 14 amino acids. Germline-derived CDR1 and CDR2 are MNHEY and SMNVEV (reference sequence). The CDR3 protein is CASSLGRTNYGYTF. The CDR3 DNA sequence: TGTGCCAGCAGTTTAGGACGGACTAACTATGGCTACACCTTC.

The chain is built from TRBV6-1 and TRBJ2-3, with 8 positions matching TRBD1. Germline V gives CDR1 MNHNS, CDR2 SASEGT. This CDR3 region has 16 residues. Unmatched junction bases numbered 8, after V lost 6 bases and J lost 0 bases. The CDR3 nucleotides read TGTGCCAGCAGCCGGGACAGGCGATCTAGCACAGATACGCAGTATTTT. This translates into CASSRDRRSSTDTQYF.

The V and J genes are TRBV6-1 and TRBJ1-3; 8 bases are shared with TRBD1. Germline V gives CDR1 MNHNS, CDR2 SASEGT. The CDR3 spans 17 residues. V dropped 6 bases and J dropped 3; count of bases not matched to a gene: 13. CDR3 coding DNA: TGTGCCAGCAGCACCCCCGTCGACAGGGGATATGGAAACACCATATATTTT. Translated: CASSTPVDRGYGNTIYF.